The source of this T cell receptor beta chain is a study of T cells after yellow fever vaccination (dated by TCRdb to about 2019). Looking at the study overall: Libraries from fractions with low cell numbers were prepared with the SMART-Seq v4 Ultra Low Input RNA kit. Two healthy male donors, one aged 18 to 30 and one aged 30 to 40 years, were included in the cohort. Bulk PBMC replicates and cell subsets were isolated from blood drawn at multiple timepoints before and after both primary and secondary immunization. Bulk TCR alpha and beta repertoires were sequenced longitudinally to track T-cell clones before and after primary and booster YFV17D yellow fever vaccination. The full study reports these points: Most clones expanded after primary vaccination (about 96% of CD4 and roughly 88% of CD8) were re-detected after the booster, suggesting that broad memory maintenance occurred. Because the study included only a couple of donors, the extent to which the findings can be generalized is limited. Computational filtering was required because FACS-sorted repertoires could contain abundant contaminating clonotypes from the bulk population. A small share of clonotypes occurred in both CD4 and CD8 compartments, likely arising from convergent recombination. The secondary T-cell response was weaker than the primary response but faster, peaking on day 5 instead of day 15.

Trimming takes 6 bases from V and 2 bases from J, and the germline ends sit 16 bases apart. The CDR3 goes from the cysteine to the phenylalanine over 15 residues. Only the CDR3 DNA is retained, 45 bases long and in frame from the first base. In the germline V gene, CDR1 corresponds to MNHEY and CDR2 to SVGEGT. The treatment or condition label on this specimen signifies: live attenuated yellow fever vaccine strain. PBMCs were isolated from peripheral blood using a standard Ficoll-Paque protocol. CD4 and CD8 T-cell fractions were isolated with Dynabeads CD4 and CD8 positive selection kits. TriZol was used to extract RNA from bulk PBMCs, CD4 and CD8 fractions, and dextramer-positive and dextramer-negative fractions. This clonotype was detected only a few times. Its antigen is still unknown. Per-base quality was not reported, and no clone a single base away is much larger than it. For sequencing, an Illumina NovaSeq 6000 was employed. TCR cDNA was synthesized by 5'RACE template switching, through which a universal primer site and unique molecular identifiers were introduced. Priming of cDNA synthesis was performed from both the TCR alpha and TCR beta constant segments. Library amplification involved two PCR steps, and the second step added sample barcodes and sequencing adapters. Sequencing of libraries was performed on Illumina HiSeq 2500 (2x100 bp) or NovaSeq (2x150 bp). Processing in the source paper ran as follows. MIGEC handled demultiplexing of reads and collapsing into UMI consensus sequences, while MiXCR performed V(D)J alignment. Vaccine-responding clonotypes were identified with edgeR using replicate PBMC samples, with FDR below 0.01 and a log2 fold change above 5 up to day 15 being required. Each bulk clonotype received a CD4 or CD8 identity based on whether the sequenced CD4 or CD8 repertoire contained that clonotype at higher abundance. In TCRdb, the public reads were trimmed at Q25 with fastp and aligned with MiXCR, with productive beta chains retained. Rows with a matching CDR3 protein are joined into one entry that keeps the most common DNA and genes. TCRdb assigned the V and J calls; the authors' analysis was not used. Across this sample there are roughly 160,000 distinct CDR3 sequences, with around 8.5% seen only once. The top ten clonotypes cover under 40% of the sample.

This receptor was taken from a man aged 18 to 29 who received the YFV17D yellow fever vaccine. The rearrangement joined TRBV6-2 or TRBV6-3 to TRBJ1-1, with TRBD1 tentatively as D gene (5 bases match). Sequenced here: CD8+ T cells sorted from PBMCs, sampled 45 days after the yellow fever booster vaccination. The DNA sequence is as follows: TGTGCCAGCAGAAAAACACGGGACGGAAACACTGAAGCTTTCTTT. This translates into CASRKTRDGNTEAFF.